These 27 T cell receptor beta chains came from one sample sequenced in a study of shared clonotypes between healthy human individuals. Using immunoSEQ multiplex PCR, the repertoire was profiled, and TCRdb retains in-frame clones only, with some absent. The data hold 2 million to 2.5 million clones, with 95% observed a single time. Sequenced material: naive CD4+ T cells sorted from blood. Subset meaning: CD45RA+ positively selected. These receptors originate from a man younger than 35 in good health.

The chain employs TRBV29-1 and TRBJ1-2; D gene ambiguous. Trimming took off 8 bases at V and 0 bases at J, with 28 bases between the two ends. The length of the CDR3 is 18 residues. Per germline, CDR1 SQVTM and CDR2 ANQGSEA. As DNA, the CDR3 is TGCAGCCCAGAAGTGAGATTACTCGGGCCGCTCGCTAACTATGGCTACACCTTC. This codes for CSPEVRLLGPLANYGYTF.

The chain couples TRBV18 to TRBJ1-5; 9 bases are shared with TRBD1. V was clipped by 0 bases and J by 9 bases; unmatched bases: 9. The germline gives CDR1 KGHSH, CDR2 LQKENI. The CDR3 is 16 amino acids. CDR3 region: CASSPPPGQGSGPQHF. For the CDR3, the DNA is TGTGCCAGCTCACCACCCCCGGGACAGGGAAGTGGGCCCCAGCATTTT.

V gene TRBV7-2 combines with J gene TRBJ1-2; D perhaps matches TRBD1 (6 bases). Per the germline V gene, CDR1 is SGHTA and CDR2 is FQGNSA. This CDR3 spans 15 amino acids. The ends were cut back, 0 bases at V and 4 bases at J, with 12 bases in the middle. The CDR3 reads CASSLAAAGAYGYTF. DNA of the CDR3: TGTGCCAGCAGCTTAGCCGCGGCAGGGGCCTATGGCTACACCTTC.

This clone was picked up one time. The chain combines TRBV5-5 with TRBJ2-5, with D perhaps TRBD1 (6 bases). This CDR3 comprises 13 residues. V lost 5 bases, J lost 1 base, and 9 bases lay in between. Germline lookup yields CDR1 SGHKS and CDR2 YYEKEE (reference sequence). The CDR3 nucleotides read TGTGCCAGCAGTTCGACAGGCCAAGAGACCCAGTACTTC. This translates into CASSSTGQETQYF.

Of note for this clone: This sample includes further DNA sequences coding for the same CDR3. This chain connects TRBV29-1 to TRBJ2-3; D remains ambiguous. Trimming pared 0 bases from V and 8 bases from J, leaving 0 bases between. CDR1 and CDR2 from the germline V gene are SQVTM and ANQGSEA. This CDR3 region has 9 residues. CDR3 protein: CSVEDTQYF. In DNA form, the CDR3 reads TGCAGCGTTGAAGATACGCAGTATTTT.

The rearrangement joins TRBV6-6 to TRBJ1-5; TRBD1 aligns across 7 bases. CDR1 MNHNY and CDR2 SVGAGI come from the germline V gene (reference sequence). The CDR3 sequence is 16 residues long. V gave up 3 bases and J gave up 5 bases; unmatched junction bases: 10. The DNA for the CDR3 is TGTGCCAGCAGTTATTGGATGGGACAGTTGGATCAGCCCCAGCATTTT. This translates into CASSYWMGQLDQPQHF.

The chain has TRBV7-8 and TRBJ2-3; D may be TRBD2 (6 bases). In germline, CDR1 is SGHVS, CDR2 FQNEAQ. V lost 1 base and J 2 bases, leaving 16 bases between the germline ends. The CDR3 totals 17 residues. The DNA for the CDR3 is TGTGCCAGCAGCTTAGGCGGCGGGGCGCCGGACACAGATACGCAGTATTTT. Translated, it gives CASSLGGGAPDTDTQYF.

The chain links TRBV27 to TRBJ2-7, with 9 positions matching TRBD1. V dropped 6 bases and J dropped 0; count of bases not matched to a gene: 3. Germline lookup yields CDR1 MNHEY and CDR2 SMNVEV (reference sequence). This CDR3 contains 14 residues. The CDR3 region has the DNA TGTGCCAGCAGAGGGACAGGGAGCTCCTACGAGCAGTACTTC. Amino acid sequence: CASRGTGSSYEQYF.

DNA of the CDR3: TGTGCCAGCAGCCCCTCAGGAAGCTCTGGAAACACCATATATTTT. Its protein is CASSPSGSSGNTIYF. The V gene is TRBV7-9, the J gene TRBJ1-3; D is undetermined. Germline V gene lookup returns CDR1 SEHNR and CDR2 FQNEAQ (reference sequence). V was shortened by 5 bases and J by 0 bases, with 11 bases between the two germline ends. This CDR3 contains 15 residues.

Regarding this clone: Other DNA sequences within the sample encode an identical CDR3. This chain uses TRBV30 with TRBJ1-5; D is ambiguous. CDR3 length: 13 amino acids. CDR1 and CDR2 from the germline V gene are GTSNPN and SVGIG (reference sequence). V was trimmed by 0 bases and J by 5 bases, leaving 8 bases between them. CDR3 protein: CAWSVGIDQPQHF. Here the CDR3 DNA reads TGTGCCTGGAGTGTGGGCATAGATCAGCCCCAGCATTTT.

The chain links TRBV27 to TRBJ1-6; TRBD1 is a possible D gene (6 bases). The CDR3 length is 14 residues. CDR1 and CDR2 (germline): MNHEY, SMNVEV (reference sequence). Trimming took off 2 bases at V and 7 bases at J, with 9 bases between the two ends. The CDR3 sequence: CASSLNRENSPLHF. In nucleotides, the CDR3 is TGTGCCAGCAGTTTAAACAGGGAGAATTCACCCCTCCACTTT.

About this clone: Other DNA sequences in this sample translate to the same CDR3. The rearrangement links TRBV9 to TRBJ2-7; D unclear. The CDR3 spans 15 residues. Germline CDR1 is SGDLS and CDR2 is YYNGEE. Trimming stripped 0 bases from V and 0 bases from J, with 10 bases between. The CDR3 loop reads CASSVDGGSSYEQYF. CDR3 in DNA: TGTGCCAGCAGCGTAGACGGCGGAAGCTCCTACGAGCAGTACTTC.

V and J are TRBV30 and TRBJ1-5, with TRBD1 matching over 10 bases. Germline CDR1 reads GTSNPN; CDR2 reads SVGIG (reference sequence). The CDR3 totals 14 residues. J gave up 2 bases and V 5 bases, and 3 bases lay outside the gene matches. CDR3 protein: CAWGGTGGNQPQHF. CDR3 sequence (DNA): TGTGCCTGGGGCGGGACAGGGGGCAATCAGCCCCAGCATTTT.

The chain uses TRBV18 and TRBJ2-5; D gene ambiguous. The CDR3 is 14 amino acids. Germline CDR1 reads KGHSH; CDR2 reads LQKENI. V lost 3 bases and J 5 bases, leaving 13 bases between the germline ends. The CDR3 DNA reads TGTGCCAGCTCACCGGCCCGTGGGGTCGAGACCCAGTACTTC. Protein sequence: CASSPARGVETQYF.

The chain joins TRBV19 to TRBJ2-3; D remains ambiguous. The V end lost 2 bases, the J end lost 5 bases, and 5 bases lay between the germline ends. CDR1 and CDR2 (germline): LNHDA, SQIVND (reference sequence). The CDR3 length is 12 residues. The CDR3 nucleotides read TGTGCCAGTAGTATATCGGGAGATACGCAGTATTTT. It codes for CASSISGDTQYF.

A word on this clone: The sample carries other DNA sequences with the same CDR3. The chain uses TRBV29-1 and TRBJ1-3, with D unresolved. The germline V gene encodes CDR1 SQVTM and CDR2 ANQGSEA. This CDR3 is 13 amino acids long. V lost 4 bases, J lost 0 bases, and 7 bases lay in between. The CDR3 DNA sequence: TGCAGCGTTGTCGGCAGCTCTGGAAACACCATATATTTT. It encodes CSVVGSSGNTIYF.

This clone is a singleton in its sample. It may be a read error: a sequence one base away is much more abundant. This rearrangement joins TRBV11-3 to TRBJ1-1; D not certain. V shed 5 bases and J shed 0 bases, with 7 bases lying between them. Per the germline V gene, CDR1 is SGHNT and CDR2 is YENEEA. This CDR3 has 13 residues. The CDR3 sequence is CASSATVNTEAFF. DNA of the CDR3: TGTGCCAGCAGCGCGACGGTGAACACTGAAGCTTTCTTT. The full variable domain, its missing parts supplied by reference TRBV11-3 and TRBJ1-1, is EAGVVQSPRYKIIEKKQPVAFWCNPISGHNTLYWYLQNLGQGPELLIRYENEEAVDDSQLPKDRFSAERLKGVDSTLKIQPAELGDSAVYLCASSATVNTEAFFGQGTRLTVV.

J is TRBJ2-1 and V is TRBV30; D remains unclear. Per the germline V gene, CDR1 is GTSNPN and CDR2 is SVGIG (reference sequence). V shed 5 bases and J shed 12 bases, with 14 bases lying between them. The CDR3 contains 11 residues. The CDR3 loop reads CAWSRLPGQFF. The CDR3 region has the DNA TGTGCCTGGTCCCGGCTCCCCGGGCAGTTCTTC.

Worth noting for this clone: Distinct nucleotide sequences in the sample also encode this CDR3. The chain joins TRBV7-9 to TRBJ1-5; no clear D gene. This CDR3 spans 16 amino acids. Germline CDR1 reads SEHNR; CDR2 reads FQNEAQ (reference sequence). V was cut by 1 base and J by 4 bases, with 14 bases left in between. CDR3 amino acids: CASSLGSGLGNQPQHF. DNA of the CDR3: TGTGCCAGCAGCTTAGGTTCGGGGTTAGGGAATCAGCCCCAGCATTTT.

The J gene is TRBJ1-1, the V gene TRBV18; D uncertain. V was pared by 0 bases and J by 5 bases, with 13 bases between. The CDR3 extends over 15 amino acids. Germline lookup yields CDR1 KGHSH and CDR2 LQKENI. The CDR3 sequence is CASSPPKGVGTEAFF. CDR3 nucleotide sequence: TGTGCCAGCTCACCACCTAAGGGCGTAGGTACTGAAGCTTTCTTT.

The rearrangement joins TRBV6-5 to TRBJ1-3; possible D gene TRBD1, 5 bases. V was shortened by 4 bases and J by 4 bases, with 11 bases between the two germline ends. The CDR3 is 14 amino acids. In germline, CDR1 is MNHEY, CDR2 SVGAGI. The CDR3 region is CASSSDSGGNTIYF. In nucleotides, the CDR3 is TGTGCCAGCAGTTCCGACAGTGGAGGAAACACCATATATTTT.

This chain joins TRBV6-1 and TRBJ2-2, with D perhaps TRBD2 (6 bases). Germline assignment: CDR1 MNHNS and CDR2 SASEGT. The CDR3 totals 14 residues. Trimming took off 7 bases at V and 1 base at J, with 10 bases between the two ends. The CDR3 region has the DNA TGTGCCAGCATAAGAGCGGGGAACACCGGGGAGCTGTTTTTT. Amino acids: CASIRAGNTGELFF.

The gene calls are TRBV19 and TRBJ2-6; 12 nucleotides match TRBD1. V dropped 6 bases and J dropped 4; count of bases not matched to a gene: 7. CDR1 is LNHDA and CDR2 is SQIVND in the germline V gene (reference sequence). This CDR3 contains 17 residues. CDR3 DNA: TGTGCCAGTAGCCTGGGACAGGGGGCGCTCGGGGCCAACGTCCTGACTTTC. This codes for CASSLGQGALGANVLTF.

The rearrangement uses TRBV2 and TRBJ1-5; D ambiguous. V was pared by 7 bases and J by 3 bases, with 10 bases between. There are 13 residues in the CDR3. Germline V gene data show CDR1 as SNHLY and CDR2 as FYNNEI. The DNA for the CDR3 is TGTGCCAGCATGGGCGCCGACAATCAGCCCCAGCATTTT. Translated: CASMGADNQPQHF.

The genes are TRBV6-1 and TRBJ2-3; TRBD2 might be the D (5 bases). This CDR3 comprises 15 residues. CDR1 and CDR2 (germline): MNHNS, SASEGT. V was pared by 4 bases and J by 2 bases, with 13 bases between. The CDR3 region has the DNA TGTGCCAGCAGTGTTGGCGGGTACCCCACAGATACGCAGTATTTT. This gives the protein CASSVGGYPTDTQYF.

V usage is TRBV6-6 and J usage is TRBJ1-2; weak D call: TRBD1 (6 bases). CDR3 length: 15 amino acids. With 3 bases removed from V and 4 bases from J, the gap between germline ends came to 15 bases. Germline lookup yields CDR1 MNHNY and CDR2 SVGAGI (reference sequence). CDR3 region: CASSYGGERTYGYTF. CDR3 sequence (DNA): TGTGCCAGCAGTTATGGGGGCGAACGGACCTATGGCTACACCTTC.

This clone appeared once. The chain employs TRBV18 and TRBJ1-1, with TRBD1 as a possible D gene (5 bases). The CDR3 spans 13 residues. Trimming left V 5 bases short and J 2 bases short, with 9 bases between. The germline V gene has CDR1 KGHSH and CDR2 LQKENI. CDR3 loop: CASSWTLNTEAFF. The CDR3 coding sequence is TGTGCCAGCTCATGGACACTTAACACTGAAGCTTTCTTT. Supplemented by reference TRBV18 and TRBJ1-1, the full variable domain reads NAGVMQNPRHLVRRRGQEARLRCSPMKGHSHVYWYRQLPEEGLKFMVYLQKENIIDESGMPKERFSAEFPKEGPSILRIQQVVRGDSAAYFCASSWTLNTEAFFGQGTRLTVV.